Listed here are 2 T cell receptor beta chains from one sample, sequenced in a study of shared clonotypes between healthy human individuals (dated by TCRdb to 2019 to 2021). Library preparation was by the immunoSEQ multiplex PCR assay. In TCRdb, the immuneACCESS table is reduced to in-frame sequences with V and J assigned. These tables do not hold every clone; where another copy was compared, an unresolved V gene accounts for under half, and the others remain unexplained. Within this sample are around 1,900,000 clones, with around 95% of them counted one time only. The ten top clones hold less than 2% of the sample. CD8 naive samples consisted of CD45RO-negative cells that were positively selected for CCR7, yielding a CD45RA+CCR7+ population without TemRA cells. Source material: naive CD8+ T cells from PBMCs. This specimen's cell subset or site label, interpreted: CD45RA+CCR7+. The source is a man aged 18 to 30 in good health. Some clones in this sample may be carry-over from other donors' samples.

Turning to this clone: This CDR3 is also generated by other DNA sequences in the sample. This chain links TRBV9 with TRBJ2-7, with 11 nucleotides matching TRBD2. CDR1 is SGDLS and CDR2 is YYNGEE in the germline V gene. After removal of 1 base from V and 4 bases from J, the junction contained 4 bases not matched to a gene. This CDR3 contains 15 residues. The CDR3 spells CASSVSGTSGYEQYF. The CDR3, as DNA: TGTGCCAGCAGCGTATCCGGGACTAGCGGATACGAGCAGTACTTC.

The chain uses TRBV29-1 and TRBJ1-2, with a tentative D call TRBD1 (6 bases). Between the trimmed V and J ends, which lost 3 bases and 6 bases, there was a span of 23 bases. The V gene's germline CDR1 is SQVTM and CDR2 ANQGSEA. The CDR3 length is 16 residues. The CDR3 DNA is TGCAGCGTTGAGGGGGGGCCTACAGGGAACTGGGATGGCTACACCTTC. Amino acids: CSVEGGPTGNWDGYTF.